These 28 T cell receptor beta chains came from one sample sequenced in a study of blood T cell repertoires in COVID-19. TCRdb's table, derived via immunoSEQ multiplex PCR, lists solely in-frame clones and lacks some. This table holds 230,000 or so clones, approximately 80% found once. Sequencing was done on a sample of peripheral blood. These receptors all stem from a woman aged 80 or older with COVID-19, enrolled during active disease.

J is TRBJ2-7 and V is TRBV14; TRBD2 is a possible D gene (5 bases). This CDR3 region has 14 residues. V lost 0 bases to trimming and J lost 5 bases, with 11 bases between them. Germline CDR1 and CDR2: SGHDN and FVKESK. Here the CDR3 reads CASSQEAMRDEQYF. As DNA, the CDR3 is TGTGCCAGCAGCCAAGAAGCTATGAGGGACGAGCAGTACTTC.

The CDR3 DNA sequence: TGTGCCAGCAGCTTGAGTGTAACAGAGGAGCAGTTCTTC. It yields the protein CASSLSVTEEQFF. V is TRBV7-3 and J is TRBJ2-1; D ambiguous. Germline values: CDR1 SGHTA, CDR2 FQGTGA. V gave up 3 bases and J gave up 10 bases, with 13 bases separating them. The CDR3 has 13 residues.

The chain joins TRBV28 to TRBJ2-5; D ambiguous. This CDR3 has 13 amino acids. Trimming took 5 bases from V and 5 from J, leaving 12 bases between them. Germline lookup yields CDR1 MDHEN and CDR2 SYDVKM. The CDR3 loop reads CASSKRIGETQYF. CDR3 nucleotide sequence: TGTGCCAGCAGTAAGAGGATCGGGGAGACCCAGTACTTC. Together with reference TRBV28 and TRBJ2-5, the CDR3 gives the full variable domain: DVKVTQSSRYLVKRTGEKVFLECVQDMDHENMFWYRQDPGLGLRLIYFSYDVKMKEKGDIPEGYSVSREKKERFSLILESASTNQTSMYLCASSKRIGETQYFGPGTRLLVL.

Only a few counts were recorded for this clone. The chain uses TRBV6-2 or TRBV6-3 and TRBJ1-1; D is unclear. The germline V gene has CDR1 MNHEY and CDR2 SVGEGT. The germline V and J ends were trimmed by 6 bases and 2 bases, with 7 bases remaining between them. CDR3 length equals 12 residues. Written as DNA, the CDR3 is TGTGCCAGCAGCAGACTAAACACTGAAGCTTTCTTT. Amino acids: CASSRLNTEAFF.

V usage is TRBV7-9 and J usage is TRBJ2-5; TRBD1 matches 7 bases. Per the germline V gene, CDR1 is SEHNR and CDR2 is FQNEAQ (reference sequence). This CDR3 is built from 15 residues. Trimming removed 6 bases from V and 2 bases from J; junction bases left unmatched: 9. The CDR3 region has the DNA TGTGCCAGCAGGGATGTTGGGACAGTTCAAGAGACCCAGTACTTC. This encodes CASRDVGTVQETQYF.

This rearrangement joins TRBV28 to TRBJ1-1; possible D gene TRBD1, 6 bases. V was shortened by 7 bases and J by 7 bases, with 13 bases between the two germline ends. The germline CDR1 and CDR2 sequences are MDHEN and SYDVKM. CDR3 length equals 12 residues. The CDR3 protein is CASTDRIGEAFF. The DNA of the CDR3 is TGTGCCAGCACGGACAGAATCGGTGAAGCTTTCTTT.

The chain uses TRBV3-1 (or the pseudogene TRBV3-2) and TRBJ1-2; 8 bases are shared with TRBD1. Germline lookup yields CDR1 LGHDT and CDR2 YNNKEL (reference sequence). The CDR3 has 17 amino acids. The junction had 9 bases not matched to a gene; V was cut back by 0 bases and J by 3 bases. The CDR3 loop reads CASSQERRGLSDYGYTF. The CDR3 DNA follows: TGTGCCAGCAGCCAAGAGCGCAGGGGGCTTAGTGACTATGGCTACACCTTC.

The sample holds one count of this clone. The J gene is TRBJ2-1, the V gene TRBV19; weak D call: TRBD1 (6 bases). Germline CDR1 LNHDA, CDR2 SQIVND (reference sequence). The germline V and J ends were trimmed by 8 bases and 8 bases, with 10 bases remaining between them. This CDR3 comprises 11 residues. The CDR3 loop is CASSQGYEQFF. The CDR3 bases are TGTGCCAGTTCGCAGGGGTATGAGCAGTTCTTC.

This chain uses TRBV28 with TRBJ1-2; 11 positions match TRBD1. V shed 7 bases, J shed 5 bases, and the junction held 9 bases outside the gene matches. This CDR3 comprises 15 residues. In germline, CDR1 is MDHEN, CDR2 SYDVKM. This CDR3 is CASTETGQGVYGYTF. CDR3 nucleotide sequence: TGTGCCAGCACCGAAACGGGACAGGGGGTTTATGGCTACACCTTC.

CDR3: CASSPLGSGTDTQYF. The CDR3 region has the DNA TGTGCCAGCAGCCCATTGGGGAGTGGCACAGATACGCAGTATTTT. The chain employs TRBV9 and TRBJ2-3; possible D gene TRBD2, 5 bases. Germline V lookup: CDR1 SGDLS, CDR2 YYNGEE. The V and J ends lost 4 bases and 1 base respectively, with 13 bases between them. This CDR3 is built from 15 residues.

CDR3 nucleotides: TGTGCCAGCAGCCGTTACAAAGATTCCTACGAGCAGTACTTC. Protein product: CASSRYKDSYEQYF. The genes are TRBV7-2 and TRBJ2-7; no clear D. V was cut by 5 bases and J by 1 base, with 12 bases left in between. The CDR3 is 14 residues long. Germline V CDR1 and CDR2: SGHTA, FQGNSA.

This clone was detected once. The chain carries TRBV5-4 and TRBJ2-6; TRBD1 matches 7 bases. Germline CDR1 SGHNT, CDR2 YYREEE (reference sequence). J lost 0 bases, V lost 4 bases, and 7 bases had no gene match. The CDR3 length is 17 residues. CDR3 residues: CASSTGQFSSGANVLTF. In nucleotides, the CDR3 is TGTGCCAGCAGCACGGGACAGTTCAGCTCTGGGGCCAACGTCCTGACTTTC.

This clone was detected a few times. V gene TRBV5-4 combines with J gene TRBJ1-1, with D unclear. CDR1 is SGHNT and CDR2 is YYREEE in the germline V gene (reference sequence). The CDR3 has 14 residues. V lost 5 bases to trimming and J lost 0 bases, with 11 bases between them. The CDR3 region has the DNA TGTGCCAGCAGAAACTACGGGGTGAACACTGAAGCTTTCTTT. Its protein is CASRNYGVNTEAFF.

The chain combines TRBV6-1 with TRBJ1-4, with D possibly matching TRBD1 (5 bases). Germline CDR1 MNHNS, CDR2 SASEGT. Between the trimmed V and J ends, which lost 10 bases and 5 bases, there was a span of 14 bases. The CDR3 loop spans 13 amino acids. In DNA form, the CDR3 reads TGTGCCACGAGCAGGGCTTCGAATGAAAAACTGTTTTTT. Translating gives CATSRASNEKLFF.

This chain links TRBV12-3 or TRBV12-4 with TRBJ1-2; the D gene is possibly TRBD1 (5 bases). The CDR3 is made up of 12 amino acids. Trimming took off 2 bases at V and 5 bases at J, with 6 bases between the two ends. CDR3 coding DNA: TGTGCCAGCAGTTTACAGGGTTATGGCTACACCTTC. Translating gives CASSLQGYGYTF.

This chain links TRBV7-6 with TRBJ1-4; D not certain. The CDR3 runs to 14 residues. CDR1 and CDR2 (germline): SGHVS, FNYEAQ. Trimming removed 0 bases from V and 0 bases from J, with 2 bases in between. In DNA, the CDR3 is TGTGCCAGCAGCTTAGCCGCAACTAATGAAAAACTGTTTTTT. Amino acid sequence: CASSLAATNEKLFF.

A remark on this clone: One junction end disagrees with the germline gene, perhaps due to a read error. This chain uses TRBV30 with TRBJ2-7, with D possibly TRBD2 on 6 matching bases. This CDR3 comprises 14 residues. Germline loops: CDR1 GTSNPN, CDR2 SVGIG (reference sequence). The CDR3 sequence is CAWRGPGERYGQYF. The CDR3, as DNA: TGTGCCTGGAGGGGTCCGGGGGAACGGTACGGGCAGTACTTC.

In this sample, this clone turned up a few times. The chain is built from TRBV2 and TRBJ2-7; 9 nucleotides align to TRBD2. Germline V gene lookup returns CDR1 SNHLY and CDR2 FYNNEI. The CDR3 is made up of 14 amino acids. V was clipped by 7 bases and J by 3 bases; unmatched bases: 7. The CDR3 DNA follows: TGTGCCAGCAAGGTGGGACTAGCTATCTACGAGCAGTACTTC. Translation gives CASKVGLAIYEQYF.

The chain recombines TRBV2 with TRBJ2-7; no clear D. Germline-derived CDR1 and CDR2 are SNHLY and FYNNEI. Between the trimmed V and J ends, which lost 2 bases and 4 bases, there was a span of 3 bases. There are 11 residues in the CDR3. The CDR3 bases are TGTGCCAGCAGTGAACAATACGAGCAGTACTTC. Its translation: CASSEQYEQYF.

This CDR3 reads CSVERREGDHTDTQYF. CDR3 sequence (DNA): TGCAGCGTTGAGAGAAGGGAGGGGGACCACACAGATACGCAGTATTTT. V is TRBV29-1 and J is TRBJ2-3; TRBD2 might be the D (7 bases). Trimming cost V 3 bases and J 2 bases, with 18 bases left between them. CDR1 and CDR2 (germline): SQVTM, ANQGSEA. CDR3 length: 16 amino acids.

This clone was seen a single time. An end of the junction does not agree with germline; a read error may underlie this. The rearrangement joins TRBV2 to TRBJ1-2; 11 bases are shared with TRBD1. The CDR3 runs 15 residues. Germline V gene sequence: CDR1 SNHLY, CDR2 FYNNEI. Here the CDR3 reads CTSLRDRGNSYGYTF. CDR3 coding DNA: TGTACCAGCCTCCGGGACAGGGGGAATTCATATGGCTACACCTTC.

V is TRBV4-1 and J is TRBJ1-3; perhaps TRBD1 as D (6 bases). This CDR3 comprises 16 residues. Germline CDR1 MGHRA, CDR2 YSYEKL. Trimming removed 1 base at V and 2 bases at J, with 12 bases between. CDR3 protein: CASSQGLQGTGNTIYF. In DNA form, the CDR3 reads TGCGCCAGCAGCCAAGGACTCCAGGGGACTGGAAACACCATATATTTT.

The genes are TRBV14 and TRBJ2-3, with a tentative D call TRBD1 (6 bases). Germline CDR1 and CDR2: SGHDN and FVKESK. This CDR3 has 13 residues. Trimming removed 5 bases at V and 9 bases at J, with 15 bases between. The CDR3 loop reads CASSFLYRGTQYF. The DNA of the CDR3 is TGTGCCAGCAGCTTCTTATATAGGGGGACGCAGTATTTT.

The rearrangement joins TRBV19 to TRBJ1-1; 10 nucleotides align to TRBD1. The CDR3 runs to 17 residues. V lost 7 bases to trimming and J lost 3 bases; unmatched junction nucleotides: 14. CDR1 and CDR2 from the germline V gene are LNHDA and SQIVND (reference sequence). Here the CDR3 reads CASKFRDRGRRDTEAFF. The CDR3, as DNA: TGTGCCAGTAAGTTCCGGGACAGGGGTCGGAGGGACACTGAAGCTTTCTTT.

This chain links TRBV18 with TRBJ1-2; D may be TRBD1 (6 bases). The CDR3 runs to 15 residues. Germline CDR1 and CDR2: KGHSH and LQKENI. Between the trimmed V and J ends, which lost 5 bases and 7 bases, there was a span of 20 bases. CDR3 residues: CASSAKGDPPSGYTF. CDR3 in DNA: TGTGCCAGCTCAGCTAAGGGGGACCCCCCAAGTGGCTACACCTTC.

The V gene is TRBV6-5, the J gene TRBJ2-7, with 12 bases identical to TRBD2. This CDR3 has 14 amino acids. The germline gives CDR1 MNHEY, CDR2 SVGAGI. With V trimmed by 6 bases and J by 2 bases, 2 bases remained unmatched. The CDR3 spells CASRASGGAYEQYF. The CDR3 nucleotides read TGTGCCAGCAGAGCTAGCGGGGGGGCCTACGAGCAGTACTTC.

The rearrangement uses TRBV5-1 and TRBJ2-2; D may be TRBD1 (6 bases). The CDR3 spans 15 residues. Germline assignment: CDR1 SGHRS and CDR2 YFSETQ. V lost 4 bases and J 4 bases, leaving 14 bases between the germline ends. The CDR3 loop is CASSTGTPGTGELFF. For the CDR3, the DNA is TGCGCCAGCAGCACAGGGACCCCCGGCACCGGGGAGCTGTTTTTT. The entire variable domain, with the rest obtained from reference TRBV5-1 and TRBJ2-2, is as follows: KAGVTQTPRYLIKTRGQQVTLSCSPISGHRSVSWYQQTPGQGLQFLFEYFSETQRNKGNFPGRFSGRQFSNSRSEMNVSTLELGDSALYLCASSTGTPGTGELFFGEGSRLTVL.

The chain carries TRBV19 and TRBJ1-5; D might be TRBD1 (6 bases). V was pared by 5 bases and J by 3 bases, with 11 bases between. Germline loops: CDR1 LNHDA, CDR2 SQIVND (reference sequence). The CDR3 has 14 amino acids. CDR3 nucleotide sequence: TGTGCCAGTAGTTTTACAGGGTTCAATCAGCCCCAGCATTTT. Amino acids: CASSFTGFNQPQHF.